Below are 29 T cell receptor beta chains sequenced from a single sample in a study of neoadjuvant anti-PD-1 for oral cavity cancer. The sample's time point: after neoadjuvant nivolumab, at surgical resection. Repertoires were generated with immunoSEQ multiplex PCR, while TCRdb's copy carries only in-frame clones and drops some. The sample has fewer than 10,000 clones, 65% to 70% seen once; the top ten hold around 4.4%. Material: PBMCs, obtained after nivolumab (anti-PD-1) treatment. All receptors derive from a person aged 35-79 years with oral cavity squamous cell carcinoma.

The V and J genes are TRBV4-1 and TRBJ1-1; a possible D gene is TRBD1 (6 bases). The CDR3 spans 16 residues. The V and J ends lost 4 bases and 5 bases respectively, with 20 bases between them. The germline V gene has CDR1 MGHRA and CDR2 YSYEKL. The CDR3 protein is CASSPLEQGEGTEAFF. CDR3 nucleotide sequence: TGCGCCAGCAGCCCTCTGGAACAGGGCGAAGGGACTGAAGCTTTCTTT.

This clone was seen only a few times. V usage is TRBV5-6 and J usage is TRBJ2-5; D not certain. CDR1 SGHDT and CDR2 YYEEEE come from the germline V gene. There are 13 residues in the CDR3. V gave up 4 bases and J gave up 0 bases, with 7 bases separating them. The CDR3 sequence is CASSPGHQETQYF. For the CDR3, the DNA is TGTGCCAGCAGCCCCGGGCACCAAGAGACCCAGTACTTC. Full variable domain (missing parts from reference TRBV5-6 and TRBJ2-5): DAGVTQSPTHLIKTRGQQVTLRCSPKSGHDTVSWYQQALGQGPQFIFQYYEEEERQRGNFPDRFSGHQFPNYSSELNVNALLLGDSALYLCASSPGHQETQYFGPGTRLLVL.

This clone was recorded only once. The chain joins TRBV7-2 to TRBJ2-5, with unresolved D. The CDR3 length is 13 residues. Deletions cut 7 bases from V and 3 bases from J, with 12 bases between. Germline loops: CDR1 SGHTA, CDR2 FQGNSA. The CDR3 loop reads CASTSFAEETQYF. In DNA form, the CDR3 reads TGTGCCAGCACCTCCTTCGCGGAAGAGACCCAGTACTTC.

This chain links TRBV2 with TRBJ1-2; D is undetermined. The CDR3 is 13 amino acids. The V and J ends lost 1 base and 8 bases respectively, with 11 bases between them. Germline lookup yields CDR1 SNHLY and CDR2 FYNNEI. The CDR3 here is CASSEGAWGGYTF. Here the CDR3 DNA reads TGTGCCAGCAGTGAAGGGGCCTGGGGAGGCTACACCTTC.

The chain couples TRBV28 to TRBJ1-1; 8 bases match TRBD1. The V gene's germline CDR1 is MDHEN and CDR2 SYDVKM. This CDR3 region has 14 residues. V lost 3 bases, J lost 8 bases, and 8 bases stayed unmatched. The CDR3: CASSLKPGGDEAFF. The CDR3 DNA reads TGTGCCAGCAGTTTGAAACCAGGGGGCGACGAAGCTTTCTTT.

The V gene is TRBV15, the J gene TRBJ2-7, with 13 positions matching TRBD2. This CDR3 has 18 amino acids. Losses at the gene ends were 0 bases for V and 2 bases for J; bases not matched to a gene: 7. CDR1 is LNHNV and CDR2 is YYDKDF in the germline V gene (reference sequence). Here the CDR3 reads CATSRDSRTSGGTYEQYF. The CDR3 DNA is TGTGCCACCAGCAGAGACTCGCGGACTAGCGGGGGAACCTACGAGCAGTACTTC. Drawing the rest from reference TRBV15 and TRBJ2-7, the complete variable domain is DAMVIQNPRYQVTQFGKPVTLSCSQTLNHNVMYWYQQKSSQAPKLLFHYYDKDFNNEADTPDNFQSRRPNTSFCFLDIRSPGLGDTAMYLCATSRDSRTSGGTYEQYFGPGTRLTVT.

The V gene is TRBV5-1, the J gene TRBJ2-5; D not resolved. The V end was cut by 0 bases, the J end by 1 base, with 10 bases between. Per germline, CDR1 SGHRS and CDR2 YFSETQ. This CDR3 is built from 15 residues. The CDR3 sequence: CASSLEAVLQETQYF. DNA of the CDR3: TGCGCCAGCAGCTTGGAGGCAGTGCTCCAAGAGACCCAGTACTTC.

The gene calls are TRBV19 and TRBJ2-1, with 12 bases aligning to TRBD2. This CDR3 comprises 16 residues. Germline V gene sequence: CDR1 LNHDA, CDR2 SQIVND (reference sequence). Trimming took 7 bases from V and 9 from J; bases not matched to a gene: 13. CDR3 protein: CASTPPLAGGFAEQFF. CDR3 DNA sequence: TGTGCCAGTACCCCCCCTCTAGCGGGAGGGTTTGCTGAGCAGTTCTTC.

The rearrangement links TRBV19 to TRBJ2-5, with TRBD1 as a possible D gene (5 bases). Germline loops: CDR1 LNHDA, CDR2 SQIVND (reference sequence). Trimming shortened V by 4 bases and J by 2 bases, and 8 bases separated the two germline ends. The CDR3 loop spans 13 amino acids. The CDR3 coding sequence is TGTGCCAGTAGTAATGACAGACAAGAGACCCAGTACTTC. Translation gives CASSNDRQETQYF.

The chain uses TRBV30 and TRBJ1-3; TRBD1 is a possible D gene (5 bases). Trimming left V 1 base short and J 6 bases short, with 10 bases between. Germline CDR1 and CDR2: GTSNPN and SVGIG (reference sequence). The CDR3 has 13 amino acids. The CDR3 DNA reads TGTGCCTGGAGTGGAGGGGCGACAAACACCATATATTTT. The encoded protein is CAWSGGATNTIYF.

The chain joins TRBV7-2 to TRBJ1-2; D uncertain. This CDR3 region has 12 residues. V lost 1 base to trimming and J lost 7 bases, with 7 bases between them. Germline V gene lookup returns CDR1 SGHTA and CDR2 FQGNSA. CDR3 amino acids: CASSLDGRGYTF. The CDR3 coding sequence is TGTGCCAGCAGCTTAGACGGCCGTGGCTACACCTTC.

A few counts support this clone. The rearrangement joins TRBV30 to TRBJ1-5; unclear D gene. The V gene's germline CDR1 is GTSNPN and CDR2 SVGIG (reference sequence). The CDR3 is 12 residues long. Trimming pared 0 bases from V and 6 bases from J, leaving 6 bases between. CDR3 DNA sequence: TGTGCCTGGAGTGTATCACGTCAGCCCCAGCATTTT. Translating gives CAWSVSRQPQHF.

The rearrangement links TRBV11-3 to TRBJ2-1; 10 bases match TRBD2. The V gene end was trimmed by 2 bases and the J gene end by 2 bases; junction bases not matched to a gene: 0. Germline-derived CDR1 and CDR2 are SGHNT and YENEEA. The CDR3 consists of 15 residues. CDR3 coding DNA: TGTGCCAGCAGCTTAAGCGGGGGGGCCTACAATGAGCAGTTCTTC. Encoded protein: CASSLSGGAYNEQFF.

The rearrangement joins TRBV6-5 to TRBJ1-2, with D perhaps matching TRBD1 (5 bases). The CDR3 is made up of 14 amino acids. Germline CDR1 reads MNHEY; CDR2 reads SVGAGI. Trimming took off 5 bases at V and 2 bases at J, with 12 bases between the two ends. The CDR3 nucleotides are TGTGCCAGCAGTGGGGCACAGGCAAACTATGGCTACACCTTC. Protein sequence: CASSGAQANYGYTF.

This clone was counted between two and nine times. The rearrangement uses TRBV12-5 and TRBJ2-2; possibly TRBD1 for D (5 bases). V dropped 6 bases and J dropped 8 bases, with 16 bases sitting between them. Germline CDR1 is LGHNT and CDR2 is FRNRAP. CDR3 size: 14 residues. The CDR3 reads CASGPTPGKGELFF. The CDR3 bases are TGTGCTAGTGGCCCCACACCAGGGAAAGGGGAGCTGTTTTTT.

This clone has a handful of counts. The chain joins TRBV6-5 to TRBJ2-1; D is perhaps TRBD1 (6 bases). This CDR3 has 12 amino acids. Trimming took off 4 bases at V and 12 bases at J, with 13 bases between the two ends. Germline CDR1 MNHEY, CDR2 SVGAGI. CDR3 amino acids: CASSSYRDMQFF. The CDR3 DNA is TGTGCCAGCAGTTCCTACAGGGACATGCAGTTCTTC.

This clone was seen more than once but under ten times. V gene TRBV27 combines with J gene TRBJ2-7, with 15 bases fitting TRBD2. CDR3 length equals 14 residues. The germline V gene encodes CDR1 MNHEY and CDR2 SMNVEV (reference sequence). J gave up 5 bases and V 6 bases, and 2 bases lay outside the gene matches. For the CDR3, the DNA is TGTGCCAGCAGGGGACTAGCGGGGGGCCACGAGCAGTACTTC. Translating it yields CASRGLAGGHEQYF.

This clone was recorded a few times. The CDR3 loop reads CASSLRGEQPQHF. The CDR3 bases are TGTGCCAGCAGCTTGCGGGGCGAACAGCCCCAGCATTTT. The chain combines TRBV5-6 with TRBJ1-5; perhaps TRBD1 as D (5 bases). Germline V gene lookup returns CDR1 SGHDT and CDR2 YYEEEE. V was clipped by 1 base and J by 7 bases, with 9 bases between them. The CDR3 loop spans 13 amino acids. Together with reference TRBV5-6 and TRBJ1-5, the CDR3 gives the full variable domain: DAGVTQSPTHLIKTRGQQVTLRCSPKSGHDTVSWYQQALGQGPQFIFQYYEEEERQRGNFPDRFSGHQFPNYSSELNVNALLLGDSALYLCASSLRGEQPQHFGDGTRLSIL.

For the CDR3, the DNA is TGTGCCAGCAGTTACAGGCCAGATAGCAATCAGCCCCAGCATTTT. Its translation: CASSYRPDSNQPQHF. The V and J genes are TRBV6-5 and TRBJ1-5; D uncertain. Germline lookup yields CDR1 MNHEY and CDR2 SVGAGI. The CDR3 consists of 15 residues. V was clipped by 2 bases and J by 0 bases, with 8 bases between them.

V is TRBV11-3 and J is TRBJ2-2; D gene unclear. The CDR3 has 16 residues. Germline CDR1 and CDR2: SGHNT and YENEEA. V lost 5 bases and J 7 bases, leaving 20 bases between the germline ends. The CDR3 nucleotides read TGTGCCAGCAGCCCCTACACCGGTTATGTGAGCGGGGAGCTGTTTTTT. Its translation is CASSPYTGYVSGELFF.

Only a few counts were recorded for this clone. The DNA for the CDR3 is TGCGCCAGCAGCCTTAGCGGGAGCAACTACGAGCAGTACTTC. Translating gives CASSLSGSNYEQYF. This chain uses TRBV5-1 with TRBJ2-7, with 9 bases matching TRBD2. Germline-derived CDR1 and CDR2 are SGHRS and YFSETQ. The CDR3 spans 14 residues. Unmatched junction bases numbered 5, after V lost 4 bases and J lost 3 bases. Full variable domain (remainder filled in from reference TRBV5-1 and TRBJ2-7): KAGVTQTPRYLIKTRGQQVTLSCSPISGHRSVSWYQQTPGQGLQFLFEYFSETQRNKGNFPGRFSGRQFSNSRSEMNVSTLELGDSALYLCASSLSGSNYEQYFGPGTRLTVT.

The chain links TRBV10-1 to TRBJ2-5, with 8 bases lining up with TRBD1. This CDR3 is built from 14 residues. V shed 4 bases and J 2 bases; nucleotides not matched to a gene: 3. The germline V gene has CDR1 WNHNN and CDR2 SYGVQD (reference sequence). The chain's CDR3 is CASSAYRGQETQYF. The CDR3 DNA is TGCGCCAGCAGTGCATACAGGGGGCAAGAGACCCAGTACTTC.

This clone was counted a single time. The chain employs TRBV12-5 and TRBJ2-3; maybe TRBD1 (6 bases). The germline CDR1 and CDR2 sequences are LGHNT and FRNRAP. The ends were cut back, 5 bases at V and 4 bases at J, with 7 bases in the middle. The CDR3 loop spans 12 amino acids. This CDR3 is CASGPGADTQYF. In nucleotides, the CDR3 is TGTGCTAGTGGTCCAGGGGCAGATACGCAGTATTTT. Full variable domain (rest looked up from reference TRBV12-5 and TRBJ2-3): DARVTQTPRHKVTEMGQEVTMRCQPILGHNTVFWYRQTMMQGLELLAYFRNRAPLDDSGMPKDRFSAEMPDATLATLKIQPSEPRDSAVYFCASGPGADTQYFGPGTRLTVL.

V is TRBV7-8 and J is TRBJ2-5; perhaps TRBD1 as D (6 bases). CDR3 length equals 17 residues. Trimming pared 5 bases from V and 2 bases from J, leaving 21 bases between. CDR1 and CDR2 from the germline V gene are SGHVS and FQNEAQ. CDR3 sequence (DNA): TGTGCCAGCAGCCTATCGATTTCCGGGACACAACAAGAGACCCAGTACTTC. This gives the protein CASSLSISGTQQETQYF. Full variable domain (remainder filled in from reference TRBV7-8 and TRBJ2-5): GAGVSQSPRYKVAKRGQDVALRCDPISGHVSLFWYQQALGQGPEFLTYFQNEAQLDKSGLPSDRFFAERPEGSVSTLKIQRTQQEDSAVYLCASSLSISGTQQETQYFGPGTRLLVL.

The V call is TRBV5-1, the J call TRBJ1-5; D may be TRBD1 (5 bases). The CDR3 extends over 15 amino acids. The V and J ends lost 0 bases and 1 base respectively, with 8 bases between them. Per the germline V gene, CDR1 is SGHRS and CDR2 is YFSETQ. The CDR3 region has the DNA TGCGCCAGCAGCTTGGGGGGGTTCAGCAATCAGCCCCAGCATTTT. Its protein is CASSLGGFSNQPQHF.

The CDR3 nucleotides are TGTGCCAGTAGGAGAAGGGGGACGAACACCGGGGAGCTGTTTTTT. It encodes CASRRRGTNTGELFF. The chain has TRBV19 and TRBJ2-2; maybe TRBD1 (6 bases). Germline V gene sequence: CDR1 LNHDA, CDR2 SQIVND (reference sequence). Trimming pared 6 bases from V and 0 bases from J, leaving 11 bases between. The CDR3 extends over 15 amino acids.

The chain couples TRBV4-2 to TRBJ2-1, with 15 bases that match TRBD2. CDR1 and CDR2 from the germline V gene are LGHNA and YNFKEQ. V trimming: 4 bases; J trimming: 9 bases; junction bases outside the gene matches: 7. This CDR3 is 16 amino acids long. The CDR3 DNA follows: TGTGCCAGCAGCCTAGGGACTAGCGGGAGGTGGAGTGAGCAGTTCTTC. Its protein product is CASSLGTSGRWSEQFF.

The gene calls are TRBV5-6 and TRBJ1-5; tentatively, D is TRBD1 (5 bases). The length of the CDR3 is 19 residues. Looked up from germline, CDR1 is SGHDT and CDR2 is YYEEEE. Trimming took 3 bases from V and 0 from J, leaving 22 bases between them. The CDR3 reads CASSWSRAPTRDSNQPQHF. Here the CDR3 DNA reads TGTGCCAGCAGCTGGAGCAGGGCCCCCACTCGGGATAGCAATCAGCCCCAGCATTTT. The full variable domain, rest sourced from reference TRBV5-6 and TRBJ1-5, is DAGVTQSPTHLIKTRGQQVTLRCSPKSGHDTVSWYQQALGQGPQFIFQYYEEEERQRGNFPDRFSGHQFPNYSSELNVNALLLGDSALYLCASSWSRAPTRDSNQPQHFGDGTRLSIL.

The chain employs TRBV28 and TRBJ1-1; D is possibly TRBD1 (5 bases). Germline assignment: CDR1 MDHEN and CDR2 SYDVKM. The CDR3 runs to 13 residues. V was shortened by 6 bases and J by 2 bases, with 10 bases between the two germline ends. In DNA form, the CDR3 reads TGTGCCAGCAGGGAACAGGAAAACACTGAAGCTTTCTTT. Residues: CASREQENTEAFF.